This T cell receptor beta chain was documented in a study of shared T cell receptors in the human thymus. Sequencing was performed with immunoSEQ multiplex PCR; in TCRdb, only in-frame clones are kept and a portion is missing. The table lists approximately 760,000 clones, 70% to 90% of them singletons. Germline CDR1 LGHNA, CDR2 YSLEER. The CDR3 sequence is 21 residues long. For this clone: At one end, the junction sequence differs from germline, possibly due to a read error.

This same sample was also taken into another study, of human thymus T cells. That work adds: Having surgery to correct congenital heart defects, healthy Finnish infants acted as the donors. From resections taken during corrective heart surgery, the thymus tissue was obtained. Thymic and blood repertoires appeared to carry a bias in their V and J gene usage. Thymic TCR repertoires of unrelated people reportedly overlapped highly.

V is TRBV4-3 and J is TRBJ1-4; D might be TRBD1 (5 bases). The specimen sequenced was thymocytes. The receptor's source is a girl under three years old with a congenital heart defect. The CDR3 DNA reads TGCGCCAGCAACCAAGATTTGGGACTTGGGAAATGGTCCGTCGTAAATGAAAAACTGTTTTTT. Translated: CASNQDLGLGKWSVVNEKLFF.